This T cell receptor (beta chain) was documented in a study of T cells in Graves' hyperthyroidism and ophthalmopathy. Study results and caveats: Ophthalmopathy prediction by the model preceded onset by a median approximately 5.9 months. Researchers report that a 13 V-J model separated ophthalmopathy from stable hyperthyroidism.

Trimming removed 1 base from V and 1 base from J; junction bases left unmatched: 4. The CDR3 runs to 16 residues. Germline CDR1 and CDR2: SEHNR and FQNEAQ (reference sequence). The table lists this clonotype with many counts. Its antigen remains unidentified. Uncontrolled infection, other autoimmune disease, pregnancy or lactation disqualified patients from enrolment. RNA transcripts were the template for amplifying TCR beta CDR3 regions. In the first-round RT-PCR of the TCR CDR3, the HTBI primer set was used. Using its own MiXCR run on the multiplex PCR reads, TCRdb lists one record per CDR3 protein. Of more than 550,000 distinct CDR3 sequences listed, about 45% are singletons.

This receptor was obtained from an adult man with Graves' disease, either hyperthyroidism or ophthalmopathy (not recorded which). The chain carries TRBV7-9 and TRBJ1-5; 7 bases agree with TRBD1. Material: peripheral blood or thyroid tissue (not recorded which). CDR3 sequence reads: CASSLGSQGSNQPQHF. As DNA, the CDR3 is TGTGCCAGCAGCTTAGGTTCACAGGGGAGCAATCAGCCCCAGCATTTT. The full variable domain, with the rest looked up from reference TRBV7-9 and TRBJ1-5, is DTGVSQNPRHKITKRGQNVTFRCDPISEHNRLYWYRQTLGQGPEFLTYFQNEAQLEKSRLLSDRFSAERPKGSFSTLEIQRTEQGDSAMYLCASSLGSQGSNQPQHFGDGTRLSIL.